A selection of T cell receptor beta chains follows, all from one sample in a study of blood T cell repertoires in COVID-19. The table came from immunoSEQ multiplex PCR; TCRdb's copy has only in-frame clones and leaves some out. The sample consists of roughly 170,000 clones, approximately 87% of them appearing once. Sequencing was performed on PBMCs or T cells enriched from blood (not recorded which). Receptors originate from a woman aged 45-65 years who had recovered from COVID-19. Both conserved end residues are part of each CDR3. The order of the fields is clone size, V gene, J gene, D gene, CDR3 DNA, CDR3 protein. D genes are given only for firm matches. Where a row states a size, it is once, few, many or the class of an expanded clone; other rows omit it.

>NA|TRBV29-1|TRBJ2-1|NA
TGCAGCGTTGACGGTCGCAATGAGCAGTTCTTC
CSVDGRNEQFF
>NA|TRBV11-2|TRBJ2-3|NA
TGTGCCAGCAGCTCCTCCGAGGGCCTCCGGGATACGCAGTATTTT
CASSSSEGLRDTQYF
>NA|TRBV3-1/TRBV3-2|TRBJ1-1|NA
TGTGCCAGCAGCCAAGAAGGTCCGGGGGGGAACACTGAAGCTTTCTTT
CASSQEGPGGNTEAFF
>NA|TRBV9|TRBJ2-1|NA
TGTGCCAGCAGCGTAGGTGGCGGTCCTGAGCAGTTCTTC
CASSVGGGPEQFF
>NA|TRBV28|TRBJ1-2|TRBD1
TGTGCCAGCAGTTTGGCTCCCAGGCAGGGGGACTATGGCTACACCTTC
CASSLAPRQGDYGYTF
>few|TRBV6-5|TRBJ1-6|TRBD1
TGTGCCAGCAACCCAGGGACAGGGGTGTCACCCCTCCACTTT
CASNPGTGVSPLHF
>once|TRBV11-2|TRBJ2-3|TRBD1
TGTGCCAGCAGCCCTCGGACAGGGTCGACAGATACGCAGTATTTT
CASSPRTGSTDTQYF
>NA|TRBV6-5|TRBJ1-2|NA
TGTGCCAGCAGTTCATCGGGGGGGAACTATGGCTACACCTTC
CASSSSGGNYGYTF
>NA|TRBV9|TRBJ1-3|NA
TGTGCCAGCAGACAGGGATTATCTGGAAACACCATATATTTT
CASRQGLSGNTIYF
>few|TRBV9|TRBJ2-3|NA
TGTGCCAGCGCGACAGCGAACAAAGGTACAGATACGCAGTATTTT
CASATANKGTDTQYF
>NA|TRBV7-2|TRBJ1-2|TRBD1
TGTGCCAGCAGCCCTAAGACCCTTGGGGCAGGGGGCACTATTGGCTACACCTTC
CASSPKTLGAGGTIGYTF
>NA|TRBV6-1|TRBJ1-1|NA
TGTGCCAGCAGTGAAGCGCTTTCTCAGGAGGACACTGAAGCTTTCTTT
CASSEALSQEDTEAFF
>NA|TRBV28|TRBJ2-2|TRBD2
TGTGCCAGCAGTTCAGTAGCGGGGGGGCCGGGGTACACCGGGGAGCTGTTTTTT
CASSSVAGGPGYTGELFF
>NA|TRBV10-1|TRBJ1-1|NA
TGCGCCAGCAGTGAACTGGCCGGGGGCACTGAAGCTTTCTTT
CASSELAGGTEAFF
>NA|TRBV19|TRBJ2-3|TRBD2
TGTGCCAGTACGGACCAAAGCGGGACGGATACGCAGTATTTT
CASTDQSGTDTQYF
>NA|TRBV24-1|TRBJ2-5|NA
TGTGCCACCAGTGATTCGGGCAGGGAAGAGACCCAGTACTTC
CATSDSGREETQYF
>NA|TRBV10-1|TRBJ1-1|TRBD1
TGCGCCACTTCCCCATCTCCCGGGACAGAGGATGATCGAGCTTTCTTT
CATSPSPGTEDDRAFF
>NA|TRBV5-1|TRBJ2-6|NA
TGCGCCAGCAGCCTACTTACTGGGGCCAACGTCCTGACTTTC
CASSLLTGANVLTF
>NA|TRBV18|TRBJ1-2|NA
TGTGCCAGCTCACCCAGGGGATACGAGGGCTACACCTTC
CASSPRGYEGYTF
>NA|TRBV7-8|TRBJ2-5|NA
TGTGCCAGCATCCTTCCAGGGTTGGGGACCCAGTACTTC
CASILPGLGTQYF
>NA|TRBV9|TRBJ2-1|TRBD2
TGTGCCAGCAGCGTCTACAGCGGGGGGTTCAATGAGCAGTTCTTC
CASSVYSGGFNEQFF
>NA|TRBV5-3|TRBJ2-3|NA
TGTGCCAGAACCCCTACGGGAGATACGCAGTATTTT
CARTPTGDTQYF
>NA|TRBV7-9|TRBJ2-3|NA
TGTGCCAGCAGCACCAGGGCCTCGCCAGCCCCAGATACGCAGTATTTT
CASSTRASPAPDTQYF
>few|TRBV6-5|TRBJ2-2|NA
TGTGCCAGCAGTTCCCCACACGCCCGGGAGCTGTTTTTT
CASSSPHARELFF
>NA|TRBV7-2|TRBJ2-3|NA
TGTGCCAGCATCCCCCGGAGTTATGCCTTCGGGACAGATACGCAGTATTTT
CASIPRSYAFGTDTQYF
>once|TRBV7-6|TRBJ1-1|NA
TGTGCCAGCAGCCCGCGGCAGGGTTTCATGGAAGCTTTCTTT
CASSPRQGFMEAFF
>NA|TRBV20-1|TRBJ2-3|TRBD2
TGCAGTGCTAGTAGCGGGACGGTCACAGATACGCAGTATTTT
CSASSGTVTDTQYF